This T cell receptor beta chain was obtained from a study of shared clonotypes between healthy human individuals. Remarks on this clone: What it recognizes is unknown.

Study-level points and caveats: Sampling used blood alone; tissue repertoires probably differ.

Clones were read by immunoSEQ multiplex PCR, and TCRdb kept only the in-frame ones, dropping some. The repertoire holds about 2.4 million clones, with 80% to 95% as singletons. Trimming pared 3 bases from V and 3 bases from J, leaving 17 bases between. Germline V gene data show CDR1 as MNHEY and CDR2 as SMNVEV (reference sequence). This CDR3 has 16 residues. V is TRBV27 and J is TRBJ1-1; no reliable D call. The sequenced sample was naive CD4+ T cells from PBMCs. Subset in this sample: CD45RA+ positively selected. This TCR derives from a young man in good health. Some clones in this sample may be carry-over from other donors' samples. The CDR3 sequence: CASSFMNPVYHTEAFF. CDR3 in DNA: TGTGCCAGCAGTTTTATGAACCCCGTCTACCACACTGAAGCTTTCTTT.